The source of this TCR beta chain is a study of T cell changes during pregnancy in multiple sclerosis. Sequencing was performed with immunoSEQ multiplex PCR; in TCRdb, only in-frame clones are kept and a portion is missing. This table has more than 45,000 clones, approximately 93% appearing once. Germline-derived CDR1 and CDR2 are SNHLY and FYNNEI. The CDR3 extends over 16 amino acids. The V gene end was trimmed by 6 bases and the J gene end by 4 bases; junction bases not matched to a gene: 11. Sequencing was performed on CD4+ T cells from peripheral blood mononuclear cells, taken in the first trimester of pregnancy. The receptor's source is a female donor with multiple sclerosis, enrolled in a pregnancy study. V is TRBV2 and J is TRBJ2-1; 8 bases align to TRBD2. The CDR3 here is CASSQGGSGEYNEQFF. CDR3 nucleotide sequence: TGTGCCAGCAGCCAAGGCGGTAGCGGGGAGTACAATGAGCAGTTCTTC.